The 8 T cell receptor beta chains listed next were all sequenced from one sample in a study of T cell clonality in common variable immunodeficiency. Points from the study as a whole: In common variable immunodeficiency, TCR beta chains reportedly carried fewer deletions and N-nucleotide insertions.

Antigen specificity for these receptors is unknown. The assay was immunoSEQ multiplex PCR, and TCRdb's table has in-frame clones only and misses some. This sample comprises around 30,000 clones, none seen once only. Sequencing was performed on peripheral blood mononuclear cells. These receptor sequences come from a human donor with common variable immunodeficiency.

This clone showed up many times. The sequence runs out 3 residues before the end of the CDR3; the remainder is reconstructed from the germline J gene. V and J are TRBV30 and TRBJ2-3; D unresolved. The V end was cut by 3 bases, the J end by 5 bases, with 6 bases between. Germline CDR1 is GTSNPN and CDR2 is SVGIG (reference sequence). This CDR3 is built from 11 residues. The CDR3 DNA, read in part, is TGTGCCTGGAGCGCAGGAGATACG. This gives the protein CAWSAGDT. The entire CDR3 protein is CAWSAGDTQYF. Full variable domain (outside the CDR3, taken from reference TRBV30 and TRBJ2-3): SQTIHQWPATLVQPVGSPLSLECTVEGTSNPNLYWYRQAAGRGLQLLFYSVGIGQISSEVPQNLSASRPQDRQFILSSKKLLLSDSGFYLCAWSAGDTQYFGPGTRLTVL.

As regards this clone: The read ends 3 residues shy of where the CDR3 ends; the end is completed using the germline J gene. The chain is built from TRBV18 and TRBJ2-7; 11 bases fit TRBD1. The V segment lost 6 bases and the J segment 2 bases; nucleotides outside the gene matches: 6. This CDR3 region has 15 residues. In germline, CDR1 is KGHSH, CDR2 LQKENI. CDR3 DNA, as far as it was read: TGTGCCAGCTCCCTCGGGACAGGGGGGGCCTACGAG. This codes for CASSLGTGGAYE. The complete CDR3 reads CASSLGTGGAYEQYF.

This clone was observed at least ten times. The read comes to an end 3 residues before the CDR3 does, leaving the germline J gene to fill in the end. The chain is built from TRBV30 and TRBJ2-7; D may be TRBD1 (6 bases). Trimming took 0 bases from V and 6 from J, leaving 24 bases between them. CDR3 length: 17 residues. Germline lookup yields CDR1 GTSNPN and CDR2 SVGIG (reference sequence). CDR3 sequence: CAWSVARTGMTPREQYF. The CDR3 bases that were read are TGTGCCTGGAGTGTAGCCCGAACAGGGATGACCCCCCGCGAG.

This clone occurred a few times. The observed sequence ends 3 residues before the CDR3 terminus, with the missing tail filled in from the germline J gene. V gene TRBV7-2 combines with J gene TRBJ2-7; 8 positions match TRBD2. The germline gives CDR1 SGHTA, CDR2 FQGNSA. With V trimmed by 0 bases and J by 2 bases, 3 bases remained unmatched. The CDR3 contains 15 residues. The sequenced CDR3 bases are TGTGCCAGCAGCTTAGCCGGGACTAGTACCTACGAG. Its translation is CASSLAGTSTYE. The full CDR3 is CASSLAGTSTYEQYF. Complete variable domain (other parts from reference TRBV7-2 and TRBJ2-7): GAGVSQSPSNKVTEKGKDVELRCDPISGHTALYWYRQSLGQGLEFLIYFQGNSAPDKSGLPSDRFSAERTGGSVSTLTIQRTQQEDSAVYLCASSLAGTSTYEQYFGPGTRLTVT.

This clone has a handful of counts. The read falls 3 residues short of the CDR3 end, and the missing part is taken from the germline J gene. The rearrangement links TRBV5-1 to TRBJ2-5; 9 positions match TRBD1. The junction had 1 base not matched to a gene; V was cut back by 2 bases and J by 5 bases. This CDR3 has 13 residues. The V gene's germline CDR1 is SGHRS and CDR2 YFSETQ. The CDR3 bases that were read are TGCGCCAGCAGCTTAGGACAGGGGGAGACC. It encodes CASSLGQGET. The CDR3 in full is CASSLGQGETQYF.

This clone showed up just a few times. The read ends 3 residues before the CDR3 terminus; that terminus is restored from the germline J gene. The chain couples TRBV6-1 to TRBJ2-7; the match to TRBD2 covers 8 bases. Unmatched junction bases numbered 6, after V lost 1 base and J lost 4 bases. The CDR3 is 15 amino acids. Looked up from germline, CDR1 is MNHNS and CDR2 is SASEGT. This chain's CDR3 is CASSEGASGRYEQYF. Incomplete CDR3 DNA: TGTGCCAGCAGTGAAGGGGCGAGCGGGAGATACGAG.

In this sample, this clone turned up many times. Sequencing ends 3 residues short of the CDR3 end; the germline J gene provides the rest. V and J are TRBV2 and TRBJ1-5; 9 bases fit TRBD1. CDR1 and CDR2 from the germline V gene are SNHLY and FYNNEI. The ends lost 8 bases at V and 4 bases at J; junction bases unmatched: 3. CDR3 length: 13 amino acids. CDR3 DNA, as far as it was read: TGTGCCAGCGGAGGGACAGGGAATCAGCCC. Translating gives CASGGTGNQP. The full CDR3 sequence reads CASGGTGNQPQHF. The full variable domain, with the rest looked up from reference TRBV2 and TRBJ1-5, is EPEVTQTPSHQVTQMGQEVILRCVPISNHLYFYWYRQILGQKVEFLVSFYNNEISEKSEIFDDQFSVERPDGSNFTLKIRSTKLEDSAMYFCASGGTGNQPQHFGDGTRLSIL.

This clone came up a few times. The sequence runs out 3 residues before the end of the CDR3; the remainder is reconstructed from the germline J gene. The same CDR3 is also encoded by other DNA sequences in this sample. This sequence joins TRBV2 and TRBJ1-1, with TRBD1 as a possible D gene (6 bases). The CDR3 extends over 14 amino acids. Per the germline V gene, CDR1 is SNHLY and CDR2 is FYNNEI. The V end was cut by 4 bases, the J end by 4 bases, with 13 bases between. The CDR3 DNA, read in part, is TGTGCCAGCAGTGTCCGGGGGGCTCGCACTGAA. Residues: CASSVRGARTE. The full CDR3 reads CASSVRGARTEAFF.